The clone carrying this T cell receptor beta chain was seen at least ten times. A modified ARM-PCR protocol with three rounds of nested PCR amplified TCRbeta. TCRdb called the multiplex PCR reads again in MiXCR, with one record for every CDR3 protein. The sample records approximately 120,000 distinct CDR3 sequences, around three fifths being singletons. The sample belongs to a study of tumor and adjacent non-tumor tissue in lung cancer. Across the whole study: Some 4.2 million productive TCRbeta reads were obtained per sample on average.

Deletions cut 3 bases from V and 7 bases from J, with 15 bases between. Germline V lookup: CDR1 MDHEN, CDR2 SYDVKM. This CDR3 comprises 14 residues. This sample's RNA came from whole unsorted tissue. The V and J genes are TRBV28 and TRBJ1-2; no firm D call. The sample taken for sequencing was lung tumor tissue. The source of this sequence is a man aged 25 to 40 with non-small cell lung cancer. CDR3: CASSFRNRASGYTF. For the CDR3, the DNA is TGTGCCAGCAGTTTCCGAAACAGAGCTAGTGGCTACACCTTC.